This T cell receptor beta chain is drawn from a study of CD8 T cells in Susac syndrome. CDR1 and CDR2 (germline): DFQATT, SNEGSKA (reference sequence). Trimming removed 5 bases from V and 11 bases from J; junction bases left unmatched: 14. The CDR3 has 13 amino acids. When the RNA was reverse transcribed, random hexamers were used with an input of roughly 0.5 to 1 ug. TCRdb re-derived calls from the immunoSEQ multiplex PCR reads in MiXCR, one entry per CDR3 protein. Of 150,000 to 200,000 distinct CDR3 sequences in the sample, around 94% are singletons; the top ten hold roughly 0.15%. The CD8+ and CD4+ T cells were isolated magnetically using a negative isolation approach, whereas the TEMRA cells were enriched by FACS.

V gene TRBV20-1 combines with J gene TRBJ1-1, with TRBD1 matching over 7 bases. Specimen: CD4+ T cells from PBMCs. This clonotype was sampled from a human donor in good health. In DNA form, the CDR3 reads TGCAGTGCTCCTATACCCTCGGGACAGCCGGCTTTCTTT. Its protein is CSAPIPSGQPAFF.